Below, 5 T cell receptor beta chains from the same sample are listed, as sequenced in a study of post-analysis software for immune sequencing data. General study points: TRBV segments more frequent in patients than in controls numbered several and included TRBV5-6, TRBV5-1 and TRBV20-1.

Sequencing libraries made from TCR beta cDNA carried unique molecular identifiers. TCRdb analysed the PCR reads with MiXCR anew, one entry per CDR3 protein. The table has approximately 360,000 distinct CDR3 sequences, roughly 38% seen once. Antigen specificity for these receptors is unknown. What was sequenced was blood. These receptors were taken from a girl under 18 with multiple sclerosis.

As regards this clonotype: This could be a read error, since a much larger clone is one nucleotide away. The V and J genes are TRBV25-1 and TRBJ1-2; D not resolved. The germline V gene has CDR1 MGHDK and CDR2 SYGVNS. There are 12 residues in the CDR3. Deletions cut 4 bases from V and 0 bases from J, with 3 bases between. DNA of the CDR3: TGTGCCAGCAGTGCGGCTAACTATGGCTACACCTTC. Amino acids: CASSAANYGYTF.

This clonotype was detected only a few times. The genes are TRBV20-1 and TRBJ2-3; D uncertain. Trimming left V 2 bases short and J 0 bases short, with 9 bases between. The germline CDR1 and CDR2 sequences are DFQATT and SNEGSKA (reference sequence). The CDR3 covers 14 residues. DNA for the CDR3: TGCAGTGCTAGACCCCGCCCTAGCACAGATACGCAGTATTTT. It is translated as CSARPRPSTDTQYF.

The V gene is TRBV24-1, the J gene TRBJ2-1; a possible D gene is TRBD1 (6 bases). The CDR3 extends over 15 amino acids. The germline V and J ends were trimmed by 4 bases and 2 bases, with 11 bases remaining between them. Germline V gives CDR1 KGHDR, CDR2 SFDVKD. The CDR3 bases are TGTGCCACCAGTGACCCACAGGGACCCTACAATGAGCAGTTCTTC. Its protein product is CATSDPQGPYNEQFF.

The chain combines TRBV6-6 with TRBJ2-7; 7 bases map to TRBD1. CDR3 length: 14 amino acids. Germline V gene data show CDR1 as MNHNY and CDR2 as SVGAGI (reference sequence). J gave up 5 bases and V 1 base, and 5 bases lay outside the gene matches. CDR3 coding DNA: TGTGCCAGCAGTTACTGGGACAGCTCGGACGAGCAGTACTTC. Its protein product is CASSYWDSSDEQYF.

CDR3 bases: TGTGCCACCAGCAGAGATCAGGGGGCGCGGACCCAGTACTTC. The encoded protein is CATSRDQGARTQYF. J is TRBJ2-4 and V is TRBV15; TRBD1 agrees at 8 bases. The end of the DNA aligns better with TRBJ2-5, so the J call may be wrong. Per germline, CDR1 LNHNV and CDR2 YYDKDF (reference sequence). The CDR3 is made up of 14 amino acids.